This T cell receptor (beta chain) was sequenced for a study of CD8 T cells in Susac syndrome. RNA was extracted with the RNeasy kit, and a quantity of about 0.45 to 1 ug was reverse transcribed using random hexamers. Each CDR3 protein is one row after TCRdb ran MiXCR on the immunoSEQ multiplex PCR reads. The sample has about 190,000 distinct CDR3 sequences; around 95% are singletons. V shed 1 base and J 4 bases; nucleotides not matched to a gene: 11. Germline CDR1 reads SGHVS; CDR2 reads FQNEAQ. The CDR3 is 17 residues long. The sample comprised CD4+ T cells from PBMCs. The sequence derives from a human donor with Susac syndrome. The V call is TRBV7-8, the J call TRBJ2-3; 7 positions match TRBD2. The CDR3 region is CASSLGSIGRGADTQYF. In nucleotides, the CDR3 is TGTGCCAGCAGCTTAGGATCGATTGGCCGGGGGGCAGATACGCAGTATTTT.